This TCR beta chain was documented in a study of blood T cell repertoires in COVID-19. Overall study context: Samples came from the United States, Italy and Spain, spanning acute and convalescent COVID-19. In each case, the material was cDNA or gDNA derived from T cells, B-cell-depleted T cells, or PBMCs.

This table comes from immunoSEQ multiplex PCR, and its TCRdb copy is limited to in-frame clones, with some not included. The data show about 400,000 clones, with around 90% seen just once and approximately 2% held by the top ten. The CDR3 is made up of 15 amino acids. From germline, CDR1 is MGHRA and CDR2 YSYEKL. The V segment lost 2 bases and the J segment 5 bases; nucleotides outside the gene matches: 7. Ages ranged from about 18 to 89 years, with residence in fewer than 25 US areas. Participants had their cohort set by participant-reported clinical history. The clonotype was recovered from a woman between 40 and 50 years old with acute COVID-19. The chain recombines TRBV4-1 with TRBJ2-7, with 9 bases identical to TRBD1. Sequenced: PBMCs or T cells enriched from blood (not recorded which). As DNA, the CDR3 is TGCGCCAGCAGCCAATTCGACAGGGGGTTAAACGAGCAGTACTTC. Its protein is CASSQFDRGLNEQYF.